The text below deals with one T cell receptor beta chain. As processed by the authors: Reference gene primer amplification gave nucleated cell count estimates. Method: immunoSEQ multiplex PCR; TCRdb's copy keeps in-frame clones and lacks some. V, J and clone size are those of that table, while D and trimming were read from the DNA. The table shows about 140,000 clones, with about 77% occurring only once. This record comes from a study of blood T cell repertoires in COVID-19. On the study more broadly: Donors in the United States, Italy and Spain gave samples during acute or convalescent COVID-19.

CDR1 and CDR2 (germline): MGHRA, YSYEKL. V lost 0 bases and J lost 5, with 20 bases in between. The length of the CDR3 is 18 residues. Sequenced: peripheral blood. The source is a woman between 45 and 60 years old with active or convalescent COVID-19. The chain joins TRBV4-1 to TRBJ2-1, with unresolved D. This CDR3 is CASSQEARPRVLHNEQFF. The CDR3, as DNA: TGCGCCAGCAGCCAAGAAGCGAGGCCCCGTGTCCTTCACAATGAGCAGTTCTTC.